Below are 7 T cell receptor beta chains sequenced from a single sample in a study of shared clonotypes between healthy human individuals. Only in-frame clones appear in the TCRdb table, and some are missing; sequencing was by immunoSEQ multiplex PCR. The profile covers around 180,000 clones, with 90% to 95% appearing a single time and 0.067% taken by the ten largest. Specimen: naive CD4+ T cells sorted from blood. Subset specified: CD45RA+ positively selected. The receptor set was obtained from a woman aged 25 to 39 in good health.

In DNA, the CDR3 is TGCACCAGCAGCCAAGATCCAGGGGGGGATGAAAAACTGTTTTTT. It is translated as CTSSQDPGGDEKLFF. J is TRBJ1-4 and V is TRBV1. TRBV1 is listed as a pseudogene. This CDR3 is built from 15 residues.

This clone was found once. The CDR3 region has the DNA TGTGCCAGCAGTCCCTACCCCCTGCCGGGGTCCTACGAGCAGTACTTC. Amino acid sequence: CASSPYPLPGSYEQYF. The J gene is TRBJ2-7, the V gene TRBV27, with D possibly being TRBD2 (5 bases). In germline, CDR1 is MNHEY, CDR2 SMNVEV (reference sequence). V dropped 5 bases and J dropped 1 base, with 18 bases sitting between them. The length of the CDR3 is 16 residues.

The sample holds one count of this clone. J is TRBJ2-1 and V is TRBV15; TRBD1 agrees at 8 bases. Germline values: CDR1 LNHNV, CDR2 YYDKDF (reference sequence). V lost 1 base, J lost 6 bases, and 5 bases stayed unmatched. This CDR3 has 15 residues. CDR3 sequence (DNA): TGTGCCACCAGCAGAGGCGGGACAGGCCGCAATGAGCAGTTCTTC. This codes for CATSRGGTGRNEQFF.

The table lists this clone with a few counts. The chain carries TRBV7-9 and TRBJ1-2, with a tentative D call TRBD1 (5 bases). The germline V gene has CDR1 SEHNR and CDR2 FQNEAQ (reference sequence). The CDR3 is 12 residues long. V was trimmed by 1 base and J by 7 bases, leaving 7 bases between them. The CDR3: CASSLVGVGYTF. The DNA of the CDR3 is TGTGCCAGCAGCTTAGTGGGGGTTGGCTACACCTTC.

The chain is built from TRBV11-2 and TRBJ1-1; tentatively, D is TRBD1 (6 bases). CDR1 is SGHAT and CDR2 is FQNNGV in the germline V gene. The CDR3 spans 16 residues. The V end lost 5 bases, the J end lost 1 base, and 17 bases lay between the germline ends. This chain's CDR3 is CASSPLGGQRNTEAFF. DNA of the CDR3: TGTGCCAGCAGCCCCCTAGGGGGACAAAGGAACACTGAAGCTTTCTTT.

The V gene is TRBV5-1, the J gene TRBJ1-1; D not resolved. Germline V CDR1 and CDR2: SGHRS, YFSETQ. Trimming left V 0 bases short and J 6 bases short, with 3 bases between. The CDR3 runs to 11 residues. This CDR3 reads CASSLGSEAFF. The CDR3 DNA is TGCGCCAGCAGCTTGGGGTCTGAAGCTTTCTTT.

This chain joins TRBV5-6 and TRBJ2-7; D unclear. V lost 4 bases and J lost 2, with 10 bases in between. This CDR3 comprises 13 residues. Germline V CDR1 and CDR2: SGHDT, YYEEEE. CDR3 DNA sequence: TGTGCCAGCAGCGACGGAATTACCTACGAGCAGTACTTC. Translating gives CASSDGITYEQYF. Looking up the rest from reference TRBV5-6 and TRBJ2-7 gives the full variable domain: DAGVTQSPTHLIKTRGQQVTLRCSPKSGHDTVSWYQQALGQGPQFIFQYYEEEERQRGNFPDRFSGHQFPNYSSELNVNALLLGDSALYLCASSDGITYEQYFGPGTRLTVT.